This T cell receptor (beta chain) was found in a study of regulatory T cells in long-lasting Graves disease. In germline, CDR1 is LGHDT, CDR2 YNNKEL (reference sequence). V gave up 8 bases and J gave up 5 bases; unmatched junction bases: 8. CDR3 length: 14 amino acids. The authors built TCR beta libraries using iRepertoire HTBI primers and Arm-PCR of CDR3 regions. MiXCR, run by TCRdb on the multiplex PCR reads, gives a single entry per CDR3 protein. The sample lists 420,000 or so distinct CDR3 sequences, about 17% occurring once. Time point noted: newly diagnosed GD, antithyroid drugs for less than 3 months. Making the TCR library involved RNA that had been extracted from PBMCs. The data were also submitted as part of a second study, on T cells in Graves' hyperthyroidism and ophthalmopathy. From that paper: Orbital computed tomography, thyroid ultrasound, serum thyroxine and TRAb, and clinical symptoms together informed the diagnoses. Most thyroid-expanded clonotypes above 0.001 were also found in blood. By a 13 V-J model, ophthalmopathy was set apart from stable hyperthyroidism.

The chain is built from TRBV3-1 and TRBJ1-5; 8 nucleotides align to TRBD1. The material sequenced was peripheral blood mononuclear cells (PBMCs), taken at new diagnosis, from a patient treated with antithyroid drugs. The origin of this receptor is a woman between 18 and 30 years old with Graves disease. The CDR3 DNA reads as TGTGCCAGCTCACGGGGCAGGGGGCATCAGCCCCAGCATTTT. Protein sequence: CASSRGRGHQPQHF.